This T cell receptor (beta chain) was captured in a study of CD8+CD57+ T cells in acquired aplastic anemia. On the study more broadly: Sorted CD4+ and CD8+ cells gave a mean 3.2 ug DNA, range about 0.19 to 27.4 ug. Whole-study findings and limits: Between the patient and control groups, CD8+ Simpson's diversity did not differ significantly. Around 29 CD8+ CDR3 sequences were shared between patients and controls.

The CDR3 runs 13 residues. The ends were cut back, 9 bases at V and 1 base at J, with 12 bases in the middle. Germline CDR1 is SNHLY and CDR2 is FYNNEI. The authors sequenced patients whose flow cytometry had shown CD8+CD57+ cell expansion. Diagnosis of severe acquired aplastic anemia applied to all patients. This clonotype was detected once. Its antigen is unknown. As the CDR3 is not closed by the conserved phenylalanine or tryptophan, this likely results from a read error. Genomic DNA provided the template from which TCR beta VDJ and CDR3 profiles were obtained. In TCRdb, the reads were re-called with MiXCR into one record per CDR3 protein. In the table there are approximately 160,000 distinct CDR3 sequences, less than 60% of which are singletons.

The clonotype originates from a human donor with aplastic anemia. The chain carries TRBV2 and TRBJ2-5; TRBD2 might be the D (6 bases). The sample comprised sorted CD4+, CD8+, or CD8+CD57+ T cells (not recorded which) from PBMCs. CDR3 sequence reads: CASRRTTQETQYL. CDR3 bases: TGTGCCAGTAGACGGACTACCCAAGAGACCCAGTACCTC.